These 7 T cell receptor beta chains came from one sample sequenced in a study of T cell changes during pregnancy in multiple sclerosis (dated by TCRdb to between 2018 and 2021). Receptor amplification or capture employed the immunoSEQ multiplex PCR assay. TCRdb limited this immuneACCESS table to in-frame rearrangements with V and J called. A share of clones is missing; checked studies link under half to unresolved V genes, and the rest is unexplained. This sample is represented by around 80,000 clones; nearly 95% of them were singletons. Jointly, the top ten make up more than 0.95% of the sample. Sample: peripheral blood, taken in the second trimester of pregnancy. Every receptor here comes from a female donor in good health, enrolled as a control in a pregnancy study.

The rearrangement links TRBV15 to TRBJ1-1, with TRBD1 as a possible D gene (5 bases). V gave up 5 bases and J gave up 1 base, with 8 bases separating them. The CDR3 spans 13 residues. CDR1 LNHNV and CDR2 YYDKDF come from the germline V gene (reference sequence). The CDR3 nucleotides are TGTGCCACCAGCCCGACAGAGAACACTGAAGCTTTCTTT. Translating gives CATSPTENTEAFF.

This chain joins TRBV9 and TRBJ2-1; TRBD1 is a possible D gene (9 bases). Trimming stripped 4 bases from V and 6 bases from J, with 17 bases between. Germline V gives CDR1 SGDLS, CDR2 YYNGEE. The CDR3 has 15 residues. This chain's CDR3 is CASSPRGDRVNEQFF. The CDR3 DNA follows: TGTGCCAGCAGCCCGCGGGGGGACAGGGTCAATGAGCAGTTCTTC.

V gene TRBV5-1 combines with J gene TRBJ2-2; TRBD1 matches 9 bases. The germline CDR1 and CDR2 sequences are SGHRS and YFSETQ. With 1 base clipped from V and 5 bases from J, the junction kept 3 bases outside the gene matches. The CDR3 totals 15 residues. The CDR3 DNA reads TGCGCCAGCAGCTTGCCTGACAGGGGGACCGGGGAGCTGTTTTTT. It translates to CASSLPDRGTGELFF.

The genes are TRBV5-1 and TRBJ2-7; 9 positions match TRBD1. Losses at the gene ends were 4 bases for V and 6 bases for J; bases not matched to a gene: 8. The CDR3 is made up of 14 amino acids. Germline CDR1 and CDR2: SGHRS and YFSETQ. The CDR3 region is CASSARQGGGEQYF. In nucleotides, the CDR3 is TGCGCCAGCAGCGCTAGACAGGGGGGAGGCGAGCAGTACTTC.

CDR3 loop: CASSPPGRVGNTEAFF. Here the CDR3 DNA reads TGTGCCAGCTCCCCGCCGGGGAGGGTGGGGAACACTGAAGCTTTCTTT. The chain has TRBV2 and TRBJ1-1; D remains unclear. The V and J ends lost 8 bases and 1 base respectively, with 20 bases between them. Germline values: CDR1 SNHLY, CDR2 FYNNEI. The CDR3 is made up of 16 amino acids. Full variable domain (remainder filled in from reference TRBV2 and TRBJ1-1): EPEVTQTPSHQVTQMGQEVILRCVPISNHLYFYWYRQILGQKVEFLVSFYNNEISEKSEIFDDQFSVERPDGSNFTLKIRSTKLEDSAMYFCASSPPGRVGNTEAFFGQGTRLTVV.

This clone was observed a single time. DNA for the CDR3: TGTGCCAGCGGAACCGGGACAGGGAGCGACGAGCAGTACTTC. Protein: CASGTGTGSDEQYF. The chain recombines TRBV6-1 with TRBJ2-7, with 9 bases lining up with TRBD1. J gave up 5 bases and V 8 bases, and 10 bases lay outside the gene matches. Germline V CDR1 and CDR2: MNHNS, SASEGT. The CDR3 is made up of 14 amino acids.

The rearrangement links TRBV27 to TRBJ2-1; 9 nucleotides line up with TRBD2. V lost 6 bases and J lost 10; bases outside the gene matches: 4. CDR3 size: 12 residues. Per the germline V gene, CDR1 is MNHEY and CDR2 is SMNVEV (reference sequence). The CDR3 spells CASRTSGSEQFF. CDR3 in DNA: TGTGCCAGCAGGACTAGCGGCTCAGAGCAGTTCTTC.